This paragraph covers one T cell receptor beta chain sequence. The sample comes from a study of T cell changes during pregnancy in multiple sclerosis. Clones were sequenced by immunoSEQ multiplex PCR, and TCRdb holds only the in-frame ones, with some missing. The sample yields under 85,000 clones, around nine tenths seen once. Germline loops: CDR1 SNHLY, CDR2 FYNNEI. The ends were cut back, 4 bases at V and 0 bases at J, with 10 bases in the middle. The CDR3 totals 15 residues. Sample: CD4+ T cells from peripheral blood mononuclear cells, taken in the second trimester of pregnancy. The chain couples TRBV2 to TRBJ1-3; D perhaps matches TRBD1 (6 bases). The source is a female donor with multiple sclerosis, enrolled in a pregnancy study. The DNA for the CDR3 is TGTGCCAGCAGTGGGGGACAAATCTCTGGAAACACCATATATTTT. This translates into CASSGGQISGNTIYF.